These 22 T cell receptor beta chains were sequenced from one sample in a study of type 1 and type 2 diabetes patients. Amplification started from genomic DNA. The TCR beta CDR3 region was amplified using 30 forward and 13 reverse primers. TCRdb processed the multiplex PCR reads anew with MiXCR; each CDR3 protein has one entry. The sample lists some 250,000 distinct CDR3 sequences, more than 45% occurring once. Sequencing used peripheral blood mononuclear cells (PBMCs). The receptors shown here come from a man younger than 35 with type 2 diabetes.

In its sample, this clonotype was seen a few times. The rearrangement joins TRBV13 to TRBJ2-5, with a tentative D call TRBD2 (5 bases). Germline V CDR1 and CDR2: PRHDT, FYEKMQ (reference sequence). The CDR3 is 14 amino acids. Trimming left V 5 bases short and J 5 bases short, with 15 bases between. The CDR3 spells CASSPSTGKETQYF. CDR3 in DNA: TGTGCCAGCAGCCCCTCCACCGGGAAGGAGACCCAGTACTTC.

The gene calls are TRBV12-5 and TRBJ2-1; TRBD2 aligns across 9 bases. Germline V CDR1 and CDR2: LGHNT, FRNRAP. The J segment lost 6 bases and the V segment lost 3 bases, leaving 6 bases of the junction unmatched. CDR3 length equals 15 residues. DNA of the CDR3: TGTGCTAGTGGTTTCCGAGCGGGGGGTATCAATGAGCAGTTCTTC. Amino acid sequence: CASGFRAGGINEQFF. Full variable domain (missing parts from reference TRBV12-5 and TRBJ2-1): DARVTQTPRHKVTEMGQEVTMRCQPILGHNTVFWYRQTMMQGLELLAYFRNRAPLDDSGMPKDRFSAEMPDATLATLKIQPSEPRDSAVYFCASGFRAGGINEQFFGPGTRLTVL.

The chain recombines TRBV2 with TRBJ1-2; D remains ambiguous. The CDR3 is 14 amino acids. V lost 3 bases to trimming and J lost 3 bases, with 11 bases between them. The germline gives CDR1 SNHLY, CDR2 FYNNEI. As DNA, the CDR3 is TGTGCCAGCAGTGAGGGCCCTCTAGACTATGGCTACACCTTC. Its protein is CASSEGPLDYGYTF.

Points on this clonotype: An end of the junction does not agree with germline; a read error may underlie this. This rearrangement joins TRBV7-8 to TRBJ1-4, with 8 nucleotides matching TRBD1. The CDR3 runs to 15 residues. The germline V gene has CDR1 SGHVS and CDR2 FQNEAQ. The CDR3 region is CASSAWTGSNEKLFF. The CDR3 DNA is TGTGCCAGCAGCGCCTGGACAGGGTCTAATGAAAAACTGTTTTTC.

This clonotype was detected only a few times. This sequence joins TRBV28 and TRBJ2-7; 7 bases align to TRBD1. The junction had 6 bases not matched to a gene; V was cut back by 4 bases and J by 3 bases. Germline V lookup: CDR1 MDHEN, CDR2 SYDVKM. The CDR3 has 14 residues. In nucleotides, the CDR3 is TGTGCCAGCAGTTCCGTGGGACAGAGCTACGAGCAGTACTTC. The encoded protein is CASSSVGQSYEQYF.

This clonotype was detected a few times. This chain uses TRBV4-1 with TRBJ2-3; 7 positions agree with TRBD2. V was clipped by 7 bases and J by 0 bases; unmatched bases: 7. The CDR3 is 15 residues long. In germline, CDR1 is MGHRA, CDR2 YSYEKL. This chain's CDR3 is CASNRLAQSTDTQYF. CDR3 nucleotides: TGCGCCAGCAACCGACTAGCACAGAGCACAGATACGCAGTATTTT.

V gene TRBV11-2 combines with J gene TRBJ2-1; possibly TRBD1 for D (6 bases). Per the germline V gene, CDR1 is SGHAT and CDR2 is FQNNGV. CDR3 length: 13 amino acids. V shed 4 bases and J shed 8 bases, with 12 bases lying between them. The CDR3 spells CASSSSRGYEQFF. CDR3 bases: TGTGCCAGCAGCTCGTCCAGGGGCTATGAGCAGTTCTTC. The full variable domain, rest sourced from reference TRBV11-2 and TRBJ2-1, is EAGVAQSPRYKIIEKRQSVAFWCNPISGHATLYWYQQILGQGPKLLIQFQNNGVVDDSQLPKDRFSAERLKGVDSTLKIQPAKLEDSAVYLCASSSSRGYEQFFGPGTRLTVL.

This clonotype occurred many times. The J gene is TRBJ1-4, the V gene TRBV25-1, with TRBD1 matching 9 bases. The CDR3 has 15 amino acids. The J segment lost 8 bases and the V segment lost 5 bases, leaving 9 bases of the junction unmatched. Looked up from germline, CDR1 is MGHDK and CDR2 is SYGVNS. The chain's CDR3 is CASSPPGQGREKLFF. DNA of the CDR3: TGTGCCAGCAGTCCACCGGGACAGGGCAGAGAAAAACTGTTTTTT. The variable domain in full, with the rest retrieved from reference TRBV25-1 and TRBJ1-4, is EADIYQTPRYLVIGTGKKITLECSQTMGHDKMYWYQQDPGMELHLIHYSYGVNSTEKGDLSSESTVSRIRTEHFPLTLESARPSHTSQYLCASSPPGQGREKLFFGSGTQLSVL.

This chain connects TRBV20-1 to TRBJ2-5; 7 nucleotides match TRBD2. The J call may be wrong; the DNA end is better matched by TRBJ2-1. The CDR3 sequence is 14 residues long. Germline V gene sequence: CDR1 DFQATT, CDR2 SNEGSKA (reference sequence). CDR3 nucleotides: TGCAGTGGCCAAAGGCTAGCGGTGTCTCACGAGCAGTTCTTC. The encoded protein is CSGQRLAVSHEQFF.

The chain is built from TRBV7-3 and TRBJ1-2; 11 nucleotides match TRBD1. The CDR3 is 15 residues long. Germline CDR1 reads SGHTA; CDR2 reads FQGTGA. Germline trimming cut 5 bases from V and 4 bases from J; bases unmatched to any gene: 6. This CDR3 is CASSPSGTGGYGYTF. CDR3 bases: TGTGCCAGCAGCCCCTCTGGGACAGGGGGCTATGGCTACACCTTC.

The chain links TRBV12-3 or TRBV12-4 to TRBJ2-6; possibly TRBD1 for D (5 bases). This CDR3 has 18 amino acids. Trimming pared 5 bases from V and 2 bases from J, leaving 19 bases between. The DNA for the CDR3 is TGTGCCAGCAGTACCAGACAGTCAGCCACGACTGGGGCCAACGTCCTGACTTTC. This encodes CASSTRQSATTGANVLTF.

This clonotype was detected once. The rearrangement joins TRBV7-9 to TRBJ2-3; 10 bases match TRBD2. The CDR3 spans 15 residues. Trimming removed 6 bases from V and 1 base from J; junction bases left unmatched: 4. Germline V gives CDR1 SEHNR, CDR2 FQNEAQ (reference sequence). The CDR3 sequence is CASSFGTSGTDTQYF. In nucleotides, the CDR3 is TGTGCCAGCAGTTTTGGGACTAGCGGCACAGATACGCAGTATTTT. The full variable domain, its missing parts supplied by reference TRBV7-9 and TRBJ2-3, is DTGVSQNPRHKITKRGQNVTFRCDPISEHNRLYWYRQTLGQGPEFLTYFQNEAQLEKSRLLSDRFSAERPKGSFSTLEIQRTEQGDSAMYLCASSFGTSGTDTQYFGPGTRLTVL.

The gene calls are TRBV2 and TRBJ2-6; no clear D gene. This CDR3 is built from 13 residues. CDR1 is SNHLY and CDR2 is FYNNEI in the germline V gene. Deletions cut 4 bases from V and 6 bases from J, with 7 bases between. CDR3 sequence (DNA): TGTGCCAGCAGTGGGCAGGTGGCCAACGTCCTGACTTTC. Amino acid sequence: CASSGQVANVLTF.

This clonotype was observed a handful of times. V is TRBV14 and J is TRBJ1-1; D is undetermined. CDR1 is SGHDN, CDR2 FVKESK, per germline. This CDR3 is built from 16 residues. V was pared by 7 bases and J by 4 bases, with 22 bases between. The DNA for the CDR3 is TGTGCCAGCACACCAATAGGTTTCGACGGATCCACTGAAGCTTTCTTT. Translating it yields CASTPIGFDGSTEAFF.

The chain links TRBV9 to TRBJ1-2, with D perhaps matching TRBD1 (5 bases). This CDR3 spans 15 amino acids. The V gene lost 4 bases and the J gene lost 4 bases, with 17 bases spanning the gap. Germline CDR1 and CDR2: SGDLS and YYNGEE. CDR3 residues: CASSMSREPSYGYTF. The CDR3 region has the DNA TGTGCCAGCAGCATGAGCAGGGAGCCAAGCTATGGCTACACCTTC. Combining the CDR3 with reference TRBV9 and TRBJ1-2 gives the whole variable domain DSGVTQTPKHLITATGQRVTLRCSPRSGDLSVYWYQQSLDQGLQFLIQYYNGEERAKGNILERFSAQQFPDLHSELNLSSLELGDSALYFCASSMSREPSYGYTFGSGTRLTVV.

The chain recombines TRBV20-1 with TRBJ2-5; D possibly corresponds to TRBD1 (5 bases). CDR1 is DFQATT, CDR2 SNEGSKA, per germline (reference sequence). The V gene lost 3 bases and the J gene lost 5 bases, with 10 bases spanning the gap. The CDR3 runs to 12 residues. This chain's CDR3 is CSARQGAETQYF. The CDR3 region has the DNA TGCAGTGCTAGGCAAGGGGCGGAGACCCAGTACTTC.

This clonotype has only a few counts. V usage is TRBV10-3 and J usage is TRBJ1-5, with D hard to call. Germline V CDR1 and CDR2: ENHRY, SYGVKD. V lost 3 bases to trimming and J lost 3 bases, with 12 bases between them. The CDR3 spans 15 residues. The DNA of the CDR3 is TGTGCCATCAGTGAAAGTCAAGAGCTCAATCAGCCCCAGCATTTT. Translated, it gives CAISESQELNQPQHF.

The V call is TRBV7-6, the J call TRBJ1-1, with D uncertain. CDR3 length: 14 residues. Germline V gene data show CDR1 as SGHVS and CDR2 as FNYEAQ. V lost 5 bases, J lost 3 bases, and 13 bases lay in between. The CDR3 protein is CASSPTDVDTEAFF. CDR3 DNA: TGTGCCAGCAGCCCGACCGACGTGGACACTGAAGCTTTCTTT.

V and J are TRBV6-6 and TRBJ1-5; D remains unclear. This CDR3 contains 15 residues. With 6 bases removed from V and 1 base from J, the gap between germline ends came to 13 bases. Germline CDR1 and CDR2: MNHNY and SVGAGI (reference sequence). CDR3 bases: TGTGCCAGCAGCTTCTCGGGTAGAAGCAATCAGCCCCAGCATTTT. Translating it yields CASSFSGRSNQPQHF.

This rearrangement joins TRBV2 to TRBJ2-2; D not resolved. CDR1 and CDR2 from the germline V gene are SNHLY and FYNNEI. The V and J ends lost 6 bases and 3 bases respectively, with 5 bases between them. The CDR3 runs to 12 residues. The CDR3 reads CASRGYTGELFF. In nucleotides, the CDR3 is TGTGCCAGCAGGGGATACACCGGGGAGCTGTTTTTT.

This clonotype was observed a handful of times. The chain has TRBV2 and TRBJ2-5, with 12 bases lining up with TRBD2. J lost 3 bases, V lost 3 bases, and 2 bases had no gene match. This CDR3 spans 15 amino acids. Germline CDR1 is SNHLY and CDR2 is FYNNEI. In DNA, the CDR3 is TGTGCCAGCAGTGAGGCTAGCGGGGGGGAAGAGACCCAGTACTTC. As protein: CASSEASGGEETQYF.

The CDR3 protein is CASSEVVGLGYTF. Written as DNA, the CDR3 is TGTGCCAGCAGTGAAGTGGTAGGGCTTGGCTACACCTTC. The gene calls are TRBV6-6 and TRBJ1-2; D is undetermined. Per germline, CDR1 MNHNY and CDR2 SVGAGI (reference sequence). The CDR3 loop spans 13 amino acids. The V and J ends lost 5 bases and 7 bases respectively, with 14 bases between them.